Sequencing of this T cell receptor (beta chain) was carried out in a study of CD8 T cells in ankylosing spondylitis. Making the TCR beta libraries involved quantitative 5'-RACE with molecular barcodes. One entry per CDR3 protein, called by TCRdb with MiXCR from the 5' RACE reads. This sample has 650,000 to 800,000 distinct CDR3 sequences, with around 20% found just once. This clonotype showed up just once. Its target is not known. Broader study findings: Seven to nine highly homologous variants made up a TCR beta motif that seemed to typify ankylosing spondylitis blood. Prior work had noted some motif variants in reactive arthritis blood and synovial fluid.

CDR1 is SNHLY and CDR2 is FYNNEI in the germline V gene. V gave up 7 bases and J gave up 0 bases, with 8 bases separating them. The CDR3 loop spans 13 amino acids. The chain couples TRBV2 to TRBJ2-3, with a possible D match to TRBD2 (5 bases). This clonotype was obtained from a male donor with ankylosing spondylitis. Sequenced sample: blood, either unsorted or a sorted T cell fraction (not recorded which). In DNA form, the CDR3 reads TGTGCCAGCAAACTAGGAAGCACAGATACGCAGTATTTT. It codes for CASKLGSTDTQYF.